Detailed here is one T cell receptor beta chain. The sample comes from a study of blood T cell repertoires in COVID-19. In the study overall: COVID-19 samples from acute and convalescent phases originated in the United States, Italy and Spain. The cDNA or gDNA used as material had been derived from T cells, B-cell-depleted T cells, or PBMCs.

Germline lookup yields CDR1 MNHEY and CDR2 SVGEGT. CDR3 length: 15 amino acids. V was clipped by 6 bases and J by 7 bases; unmatched bases: 11. Original data processing: Amplification from reference gene primers served as the basis for estimated nucleated cell counts. The method was immunoSEQ multiplex PCR; TCRdb's version includes in-frame clones alone and lacks a portion of them. V, J and clone size were drawn from that table, and D and trimming were deduced from the DNA. The sample includes about 93,000 clones, almost 90% of them seen just once. Sequencing used peripheral blood. The V gene is TRBV6-2 or TRBV6-3, the J gene TRBJ2-2, with TRBD2 matching 7 bases. The TCR comes from a human donor with active COVID-19. The donor label of this sample is uncertain. The CDR3 region has the DNA TGTGCCAGCAGCTCTAGCGGTCGCGTGAACGGGGAGCTGTTTTTT. The encoded protein is CASSSSGRVNGELFF.